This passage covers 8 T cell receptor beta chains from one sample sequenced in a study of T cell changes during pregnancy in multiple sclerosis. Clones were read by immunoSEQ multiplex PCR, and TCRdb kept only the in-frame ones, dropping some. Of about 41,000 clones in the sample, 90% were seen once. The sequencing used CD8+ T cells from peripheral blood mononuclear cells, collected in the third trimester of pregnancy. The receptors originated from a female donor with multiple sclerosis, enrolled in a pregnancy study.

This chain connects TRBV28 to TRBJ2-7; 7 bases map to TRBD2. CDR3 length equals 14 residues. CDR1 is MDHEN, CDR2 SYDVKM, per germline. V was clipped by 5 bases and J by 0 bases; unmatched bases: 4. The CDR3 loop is CASSGREDSYEQYF. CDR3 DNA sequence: TGTGCCAGCAGTGGGAGGGAGGACTCCTACGAGCAGTACTTC.

The CDR3 DNA reads as TGTGCCAGCAGTAGGAGGGCAGCTCTCACAGATACGCAGTATTTT. This translates into CASSRRAALTDTQYF. The chain carries TRBV27 and TRBJ2-3; a weak D match, TRBD2 (6 bases). This CDR3 has 15 residues. Germline loops: CDR1 MNHEY, CDR2 SMNVEV (reference sequence). Trimming cost V 5 bases and J 2 bases, with 14 bases left between them.

CDR3 sequence (DNA): TGTGCCAGCAGCCCCCGGACAGGGTCGGTCGAGCAGTACTTC. It codes for CASSPRTGSVEQYF. The chain uses TRBV5-6 and TRBJ2-7, with 8 bases matching TRBD1. The CDR3 has 14 residues. Germline CDR1 is SGHDT and CDR2 is YYEEEE. With V trimmed by 4 bases and J by 6 bases, 9 bases remained unmatched.

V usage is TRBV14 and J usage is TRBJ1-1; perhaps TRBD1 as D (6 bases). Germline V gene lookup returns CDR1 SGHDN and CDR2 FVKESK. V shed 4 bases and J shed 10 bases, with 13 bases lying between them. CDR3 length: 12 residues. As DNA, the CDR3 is TGTGCCAGCAGCCTCTCAGGGGTAGGAGCTTTCTTT. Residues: CASSLSGVGAFF.

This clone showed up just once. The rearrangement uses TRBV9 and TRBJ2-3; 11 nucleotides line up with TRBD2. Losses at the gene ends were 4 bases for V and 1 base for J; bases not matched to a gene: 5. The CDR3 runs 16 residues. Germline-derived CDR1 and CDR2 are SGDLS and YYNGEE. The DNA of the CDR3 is TGTGCCAGCAGCCTCGGACTAGCGGGCCGCACAGATACGCAGTATTTT. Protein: CASSLGLAGRTDTQYF.

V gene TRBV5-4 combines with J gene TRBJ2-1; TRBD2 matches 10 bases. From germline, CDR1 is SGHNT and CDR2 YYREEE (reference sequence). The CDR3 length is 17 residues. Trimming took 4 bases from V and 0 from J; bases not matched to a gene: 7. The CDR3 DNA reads TGTGCCAGCAGCCCGGACGGACTAGCGGCCTCCTACAATGAGCAGTTCTTC. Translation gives CASSPDGLAASYNEQFF.

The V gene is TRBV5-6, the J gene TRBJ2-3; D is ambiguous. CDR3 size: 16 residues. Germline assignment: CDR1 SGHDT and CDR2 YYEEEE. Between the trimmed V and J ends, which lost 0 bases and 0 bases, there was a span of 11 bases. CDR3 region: CASSLDLGWSTDTQYF. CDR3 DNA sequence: TGTGCCAGCAGCTTGGATCTAGGCTGGAGCACAGATACGCAGTATTTT.

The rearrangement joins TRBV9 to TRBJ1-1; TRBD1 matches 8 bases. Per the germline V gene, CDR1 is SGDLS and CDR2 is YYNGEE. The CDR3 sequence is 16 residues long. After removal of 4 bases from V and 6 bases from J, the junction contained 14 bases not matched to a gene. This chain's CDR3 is CASSPTSGGVGAEAFF. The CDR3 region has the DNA TGTGCCAGCAGCCCGACCTCAGGGGGCGTTGGCGCTGAAGCTTTCTTT. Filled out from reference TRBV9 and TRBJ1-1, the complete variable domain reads DSGVTQTPKHLITATGQRVTLRCSPRSGDLSVYWYQQSLDQGLQFLIQYYNGEERAKGNILERFSAQQFPDLHSELNLSSLELGDSALYFCASSPTSGGVGAEAFFGQGTRLTVV.